These 10 T cell receptor beta chains originate from one sample sequenced in a study of cytomegalovirus exposure and HLA in healthy donors (TCRdb year 2017). Library creation used the immunoSEQ multiplex PCR assay. The multiplex PCR relied on a mix of 60 forward primers for TCR Vbeta segments and 13 reverse primers for TCR Jbeta segments. In its TCRdb copy, this immuneACCESS table keeps in-frame sequences only and misses some clones. Where compared with another copy, unresolved V genes explain less than half of these, and the others have no known cause. This sample gives more than 250,000 clones in total; about 90% of them show up just once. Approximately 2.2% of the sample belongs to the ten largest clones. Sequencing was performed on PBMCs. The origin of the receptors is a young woman in good health and CMV-seronegative.

The V gene is TRBV4-1, the J gene TRBJ2-7; 9 nucleotides agree with TRBD1. The germline V gene has CDR1 MGHRA and CDR2 YSYEKL. Unmatched junction bases numbered 8, after V lost 4 bases and J lost 4 bases. The CDR3 contains 15 residues. The CDR3 DNA sequence: TGCGCCAGCAGCCCGGGCCCTGGACAGGGGTACGAGCAGTACTTC. It translates to CASSPGPGQGYEQYF.

This clone has more than one count but fewer than ten. The chain is built from TRBV19 and TRBJ1-5; TRBD1 is a possible D gene (6 bases). CDR3 size: 17 residues. Trimming took 5 bases from V and 1 from J, leaving 18 bases between them. Germline assignment: CDR1 LNHDA and CDR2 SQIVND (reference sequence). CDR3 region: CASSSLTGKSSNQPQHF. In DNA form, the CDR3 reads TGTGCCAGTAGTTCTCTAACAGGGAAGAGCAGCAATCAGCCCCAGCATTTT.

This clone came up a few times. The chain uses TRBV15 and TRBJ1-5, with 8 bases identical to TRBD1. V dropped 4 bases and J dropped 8; count of bases not matched to a gene: 10. CDR1 LNHNV and CDR2 YYDKDF come from the germline V gene (reference sequence). CDR3 length equals 15 residues. CDR3 in amino acids: CATSTGTGQREPQHF. The CDR3 DNA is TGTGCCACCAGCACCGGGACAGGCCAGAGGGAGCCCCAGCATTTT.

This clone appeared once. V gene TRBV5-7 combines with J gene TRBJ1-2; no reliable D call. TRBV5-7 is an ORF, and what it does is uncertain. The CDR3 length is 15 residues. Trimming pared 1 base from V and 2 bases from J, leaving 12 bases between. CDR3 sequence (DNA): TGTGCCAGCAGCTTGTCCCAGGAGGGAAACTATGGCTACACCTTC. Translated: CASSLSQEGNYGYTF.

This sequence joins TRBV29-1 and TRBJ2-6; D not certain. Germline V gives CDR1 SQVTM, CDR2 ANQGSEA. Trimming took off 4 bases at V and 1 base at J, with 8 bases between the two ends. This CDR3 has 14 amino acids. As DNA, the CDR3 is TGCAGCGTTGGGCCGGGTTCTGGGGCCAACGTCCTGACTTTC. It translates to CSVGPGSGANVLTF.

This clone was recorded only once. Other DNA sequences in the same sample also yield this CDR3. V usage is TRBV6-5 and J usage is TRBJ1-6; the D gene is possibly TRBD1 (5 bases). Germline CDR1 and CDR2: MNHEY and SVGAGI. The germline V and J ends were trimmed by 0 bases and 7 bases, with 7 bases remaining between them. This CDR3 is 14 amino acids long. The CDR3 DNA follows: TGTGCCAGCAGTTACTCTACAGGAAATTCACCCCTCCACTTT. This encodes CASSYSTGNSPLHF.

This clone was found once. This chain joins TRBV2 and TRBJ2-7; tentatively, D is TRBD1 (5 bases). The V gene's germline CDR1 is SNHLY and CDR2 FYNNEI. With 6 bases removed from V and 5 bases from J, the gap between germline ends came to 14 bases. The CDR3 has 13 residues. The CDR3 is CASSPGWGHEQYF. The CDR3 nucleotides are TGTGCCAGCAGCCCTGGGTGGGGCCACGAGCAGTACTTC. The whole variable domain, remainder taken from reference TRBV2 and TRBJ2-7, is EPEVTQTPSHQVTQMGQEVILRCVPISNHLYFYWYRQILGQKVEFLVSFYNNEISEKSEIFDDQFSVERPDGSNFTLKIRSTKLEDSAMYFCASSPGWGHEQYFGPGTRLTVT.

The chain recombines TRBV29-1 with TRBJ1-2; D remains unclear. The V gene lost 5 bases and the J gene lost 4 bases, with 14 bases spanning the gap. The V gene's germline CDR1 is SQVTM and CDR2 ANQGSEA. CDR3 length equals 13 residues. The CDR3 region has the DNA TGCAGCGTTTGGGAGAGGGTGGGCTATGGCTACACCTTC. Amino acids: CSVWERVGYGYTF. The full variable domain, its missing parts supplied by reference TRBV29-1 and TRBJ1-2, is SAVISQKPSRDICQRGTSLTIQCQVDSQVTMMFWYRQQPGQSLTLIATANQGSEATYESGFVIDKFPISRPNLTFSTLTVSNMSPEDSSIYLCSVWERVGYGYTFGSGTRLTVV.

This clone was detected only a few times. V is TRBV6-1 and J is TRBJ2-7; 11 bases match TRBD2. The ends lost 2 bases at V and 0 bases at J; junction bases unmatched: 0. The CDR3 is made up of 15 amino acids. CDR1 and CDR2 from the germline V gene are MNHNS and SASEGT. This CDR3 is CASSETSGGSYEQYF. CDR3 nucleotide sequence: TGTGCCAGCAGTGAAACTAGCGGGGGCTCCTACGAGCAGTACTTC.

V usage is TRBV2 and J usage is TRBJ1-2, with TRBD1 identical over 12 bases. The CDR3 runs 17 residues. Germline V gives CDR1 SNHLY, CDR2 FYNNEI. V was clipped by 2 bases and J by 4 bases; unmatched bases: 8. This CDR3 is CASSELPGTGGGYGYTF. As DNA, the CDR3 is TGTGCCAGCAGTGAACTTCCCGGGACAGGGGGCGGCTATGGCTACACCTTC.